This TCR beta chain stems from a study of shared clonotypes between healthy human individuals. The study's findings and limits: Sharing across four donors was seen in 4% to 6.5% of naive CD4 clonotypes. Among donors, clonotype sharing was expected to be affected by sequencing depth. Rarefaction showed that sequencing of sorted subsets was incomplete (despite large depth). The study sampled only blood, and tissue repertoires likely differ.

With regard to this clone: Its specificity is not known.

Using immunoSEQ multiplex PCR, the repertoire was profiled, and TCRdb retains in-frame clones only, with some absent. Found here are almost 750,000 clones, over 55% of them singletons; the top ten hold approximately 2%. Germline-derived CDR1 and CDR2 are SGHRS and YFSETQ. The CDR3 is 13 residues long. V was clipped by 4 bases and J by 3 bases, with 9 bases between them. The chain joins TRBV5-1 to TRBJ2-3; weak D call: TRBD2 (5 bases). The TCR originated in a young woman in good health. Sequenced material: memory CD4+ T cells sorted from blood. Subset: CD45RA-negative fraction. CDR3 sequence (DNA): TGCGCCAGCAGCCTGGACTGGACAGATACGCAGTATTTT. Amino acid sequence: CASSLDWTDTQYF.